A single sample gave rise to the 2 T cell receptor beta chains below, sequenced in a study of T cells expressing NK-cell markers. From the 5' RACE reads, TCRdb lists one entry per CDR3 protein and no DNA. The listing contains about 160,000 distinct CDR3 sequences. What was sequenced was blood T cells: a sorted CD56 or NKG2C T cell subset, CD4+ or CD8+ T cells, or bulk PBMC T cells (not recorded which). The receptors derive from a woman between 18 and 70 years old in good health.

This rearrangement joins TRBV12-3 or TRBV12-4 to TRBJ1-2. CDR3 length equals 16 residues. This CDR3 reads CASSLSSGGVVYGYTF.

This sequence joins TRBV7-3 and TRBJ2-1; no DNA is available, so the TRBD1 call from TCRdb remains unchecked. Germline CDR1 reads SGHTA; CDR2 reads FQGTGA. The CDR3 runs to 19 residues. The CDR3 protein is CASSLRAQGAGQGVNEQFF.